The text below deals with one TCR beta chain. This record comes from a study of blood T cell repertoires in COVID-19. Across the study: Acute and convalescent COVID-19 samples came from the United States, Italy and Spain. Sources were T cells, B-cell-depleted T cells, or PBMCs; the material itself was cDNA or gDNA.

Authors' processing steps: Quantification of nucleated cells was approximated via reference gene primer amplification. The assay was immunoSEQ multiplex PCR, and TCRdb's table has in-frame clones only and misses some. V and J calls and clone size are those listed in that table; D and trimming were worked out from the DNA. The sample lists about 120,000 clones; 75% to 85% were seen once. Germline V gene lookup returns CDR1 GTSNPN and CDR2 SVGIG (reference sequence). This CDR3 contains 13 residues. Trimming took 2 bases from V and 6 from J, leaving 13 bases between them. Sequenced material: peripheral blood. The clonotype was recovered from a man aged 35 to 55 with active or convalescent COVID-19. V is TRBV30 and J is TRBJ1-2; no clear D gene. CDR3 sequence (DNA): TGTGCCTGGAGTCGGAGGCTGGCCGATGGCTACACCTTC. Protein product: CAWSRRLADGYTF.